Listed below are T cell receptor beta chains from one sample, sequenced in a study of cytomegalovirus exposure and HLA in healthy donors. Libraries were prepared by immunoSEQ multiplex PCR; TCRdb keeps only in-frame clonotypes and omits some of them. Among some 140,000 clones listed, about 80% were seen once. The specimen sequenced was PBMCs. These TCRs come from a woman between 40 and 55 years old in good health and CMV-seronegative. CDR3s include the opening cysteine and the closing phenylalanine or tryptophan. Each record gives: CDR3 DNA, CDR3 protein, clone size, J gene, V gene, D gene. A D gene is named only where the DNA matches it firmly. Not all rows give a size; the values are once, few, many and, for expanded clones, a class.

CDR3 DNA: TGTGCCAGCAGTTACTCGAGGCTGCTTAGCTCACCCCTCCACTTT
CDR3 protein: CASSYSRLLSSPLHF
clone size: NA
J gene: TRBJ1-6
V gene: TRBV6-5
D gene: NA

CDR3 DNA: TGCGCCAGCAGCTGGACAGGGGGCTGGGGGGAGACCCAGTACTTC
CDR3 protein: CASSWTGGWGETQYF
clone size: NA
J gene: TRBJ2-5
V gene: TRBV5-1
D gene: TRBD1

CDR3 DNA: TGCGCCAGCAGCTTGGTGGACAGGGTCGAAAAACTGTTTTTT
CDR3 protein: CASSLVDRVEKLFF
clone size: NA
J gene: TRBJ1-4
V gene: TRBV5-1
D gene: TRBD1

CDR3 DNA: TGTGCCAGCTATGACAGTTCCAATCAGCCCCAGCATTTT
CDR3 protein: CASYDSSNQPQHF
clone size: NA
J gene: TRBJ1-5
V gene: TRBV6-6
D gene: NA

CDR3 DNA: TGTGCCAGCAGCTCGGGACATCTACGGGAGACCCAGTACTTC
CDR3 protein: CASSSGHLRETQYF
clone size: NA
J gene: TRBJ2-5
V gene: TRBV7-2
D gene: NA

CDR3 DNA: TGTGCCATCAGTCGGGGACAAGTCACCGGGGAGCTGTTTTTT
CDR3 protein: CAISRGQVTGELFF
clone size: NA
J gene: TRBJ2-2
V gene: TRBV10-3
D gene: NA

CDR3 DNA: TGTGCCAGCAAGAGGCAGGGAGATACGCAGTATTTT
CDR3 protein: CASKRQGDTQYF
clone size: few
J gene: TRBJ2-3
V gene: TRBV2
D gene: NA

CDR3 DNA: TGCGCCAGCAGCCTGGGACTTTCACTCTCCACAGATACGCAGTATTTT
CDR3 protein: CASSLGLSLSTDTQYF
clone size: NA
J gene: TRBJ2-3
V gene: TRBV4-1
D gene: NA

CDR3 DNA: TGCGCCAGCAGTAGAACAGGGGCTAACACCGGGGAGCTGTTTTTT
CDR3 protein: CASSRTGANTGELFF
clone size: NA
J gene: TRBJ2-2
V gene: TRBV5-1
D gene: TRBD1

CDR3 DNA: TGTGCCAGCAGCCCCCGGGGTAGCACAGATACGCAGTATTTT
CDR3 protein: CASSPRGSTDTQYF
clone size: NA
J gene: TRBJ2-3
V gene: TRBV9
D gene: NA

CDR3 DNA: TGCGCCAGCAGCTTGACAGTCAGCCAAGCCGGGGAGCTGTTTTTT
CDR3 protein: CASSLTVSQAGELFF
clone size: NA
J gene: TRBJ2-2
V gene: TRBV5-1
D gene: NA

CDR3 DNA: TGTGCCAGCAGCTTAATGCCAGGGGAAGCTTTCTTT
CDR3 protein: CASSLMPGEAFF
clone size: NA
J gene: TRBJ1-1
V gene: TRBV5-4
D gene: NA